The rows below give T cell receptor beta chains drawn from one sample of a study of shared T cell receptors in the human thymus. Profiling relied on immunoSEQ multiplex PCR, and the TCRdb table lists in-frame clones only, not all of them. The sample lists about 660,000 clones, over 75% seen once, with around 0.0099% in the top ten. The same data also contributed to another study, on human thymus T cells.

The sample consisted of thymocytes. All receptors derive from a boy younger than two with a congenital heart defect. The CDR3 runs from the conserved cysteine through the conserved F or W. Clone size, where shown, is once, few, many, or a class for clones that have expanded.

CDR3,size,J,V
CASSRREGYGYTF,-,TRBJ1-2,TRBV18
CASSLVRSTSGRSTGELFF,-,TRBJ2-2,TRBV5-1
CASSPGLAGARHNEQFF,-,TRBJ2-1,TRBV5-1
CSVEDTLALNNEQFF,-,TRBJ2-1,TRBV29-1
CASSYFGSTTHGELFF,-,TRBJ2-2,TRBV6-5
CASSSIGGQGSYNEQFF,-,TRBJ2-1,TRBV11-3
CASSQDRGQGGEKLFF,once,TRBJ1-4,TRBV4-3
CASSLATELGYTF,-,TRBJ1-2,TRBV5-1
CASSYQGAFGEQFF,once,TRBJ2-1,TRBV6-5
CASSYHRRTTDTQYF,-,TRBJ2-3,TRBV6-5
CASSLGLAGDEDEQYF,-,TRBJ2-7,TRBV7-2
CASSLRGTGGTEAFF,-,TRBJ1-1,TRBV6-5
CASSLALAAYEQYF,-,TRBJ2-7,TRBV5-8
CASSQDPRGSGYQPQHF,-,TRBJ1-5,TRBV4-3
CASTPVGPNQPQHF,-,TRBJ1-5,TRBV27
CASSQDRAGEETQYF,-,TRBJ2-5,TRBV4-2
CASRLWSSYEQYF,-,TRBJ2-7,TRBV7-2
CASSPGLIQGSAYGYTF,once,TRBJ1-2,TRBV18
CAINHRGRGGYTF,once,TRBJ1-2,TRBV6-1
CASSQERPPSGGRYNEQFF,-,TRBJ2-1,TRBV4-3
CASSLHWLAGVSSYNEQFF,-,TRBJ2-1,TRBV5-4
CASSIVTGARGQPQHF,few,TRBJ1-5,TRBV19
CASSPTQGATNEKLFF,few,TRBJ1-4,TRBV6-6
CASSPRTVKRKETQYF,-,TRBJ2-5,TRBV28
CASSFGQPSPEDTEAFF,-,TRBJ1-1,TRBV27
CSVYPGTGDSYEQYF,-,TRBJ2-7,TRBV29-1
CSPTRATDTQYF,-,TRBJ2-3,TRBV29-1
CASSQAGLAGGETQYF,-,TRBJ2-5,TRBV4-3
CASSWVARGNYNEQFF,-,TRBJ2-1,TRBV5-1
CASGGTSGRANNEQFF,once,TRBJ2-1,TRBV2
CASSSWLQGTEGNQPQHF,-,TRBJ1-5,TRBV7-8
CASSLGTDPGLPVCDTQYF,-,TRBJ2-3,TRBV28
CASTPRTPPNEKLFF,-,TRBJ1-4,TRBV27
CASSPRDREAYGYTF,-,TRBJ1-2,TRBV14
CATQPTGYAELFF,few,TRBJ2-2,TRBV10-3
CASSFIGGEQYF,-,TRBJ2-7,TRBV27